This entry lists 20 T cell receptor beta chains sequenced from one sample in a study of identical twins. TCRdb redid the calling of the 5' RACE reads with MiXCR, one entry per CDR3 protein. The repertoire holds about 240,000 distinct CDR3 sequences, with roughly 13% as singletons. This same sample was also part of a study on yellow fever vaccine responses in identical twins.

Source material: memory (CD45RO+) T cells sorted from blood. The receptors stem from a woman aged 18-29 years in good health.

This clonotype was observed many times. The chain recombines TRBV4-1 with TRBJ1-4; D gene ambiguous. The CDR3 runs to 11 residues. Germline V CDR1 and CDR2: MGHRA, YSYEKL. The V end was cut by 4 bases, the J end by 5 bases, with 2 bases between. The CDR3 nucleotides read TGCGCCAGCAGCCGAAATGAAAAACTGTTTTTT. This codes for CASSRNEKLFF.

This clonotype was counted ten times or more. This chain joins TRBV4-1 and TRBJ2-7, with TRBD1 matching 7 bases. There are 16 residues in the CDR3. Germline-derived CDR1 and CDR2 are MGHRA and YSYEKL. Losses at the gene ends were 4 bases for V and 3 bases for J; bases not matched to a gene: 12. CDR3 amino acids: CASSPQWDSVYYEQYF. The CDR3 region has the DNA TGCGCCAGCAGCCCCCAATGGGACAGTGTCTACTACGAGCAGTACTTC.

This clonotype was counted a few times. V gene TRBV7-9 combines with J gene TRBJ1-4; 8 bases map to TRBD1. The CDR3 has 17 amino acids. V shed 5 bases and J 7 bases; nucleotides not matched to a gene: 15. The germline gives CDR1 SEHNR, CDR2 FQNEAQ (reference sequence). The CDR3 DNA sequence: TGTGCCAGCAGCCTGCCCGGGGGCGCAGGGGGCAGTGAAAAACTGTTTTTT. It translates to CASSLPGGAGGSEKLFF. Full variable domain (remainder filled in from reference TRBV7-9 and TRBJ1-4): DTGVSQNPRHKITKRGQNVTFRCDPISEHNRLYWYRQTLGQGPEFLTYFQNEAQLEKSRLLSDRFSAERPKGSFSTLEIQRTEQGDSAMYLCASSLPGGAGGSEKLFFGSGTQLSVL.

The V gene is TRBV5-1, the J gene TRBJ2-5; TRBD2 aligns across 9 bases. The germline V gene has CDR1 SGHRS and CDR2 YFSETQ. This CDR3 has 17 residues. Losses at the gene ends were 0 bases for V and 1 base for J; bases not matched to a gene: 7. The CDR3 sequence is CASSLGVAGAFQETQYF. In DNA, the CDR3 is TGCGCCAGCAGCTTGGGAGTAGCGGGAGCCTTCCAAGAGACCCAGTACTTC. Full variable domain (remainder filled in from reference TRBV5-1 and TRBJ2-5): KAGVTQTPRYLIKTRGQQVTLSCSPISGHRSVSWYQQTPGQGLQFLFEYFSETQRNKGNFPGRFSGRQFSNSRSEMNVSTLELGDSALYLCASSLGVAGAFQETQYFGPGTRLLVL.

In this sample, this clonotype turned up a few times. Here the CDR3 reads CASIKTSGRGDTQYF. CDR3 coding DNA: TGTGCCAGCATCAAGACTAGCGGGAGAGGGGATACGCAGTATTTT. This chain links TRBV7-2 with TRBJ2-3; 12 bases are shared with TRBD2. The trim removed 7 bases at V and 6 bases at J, leaving 8 bases unmatched. Germline V gene lookup returns CDR1 SGHTA and CDR2 FQGNSA. This CDR3 region has 15 residues.

The chain has TRBV7-2 and TRBJ2-7; D gene unclear. Trimming took 3 bases from V and 3 from J, leaving 6 bases between them. This CDR3 region has 12 residues. Germline values: CDR1 SGHTA, CDR2 FQGNSA. This chain's CDR3 is CASSFLNYEQYF. CDR3 nucleotide sequence: TGTGCCAGCAGCTTCCTGAACTACGAGCAGTACTTC.

The genes are TRBV7-2 and TRBJ2-4; unclear D gene. The CDR3 is 14 residues long. V was pared by 2 bases and J by 7 bases, with 12 bases between. Per germline, CDR1 SGHTA and CDR2 FQGNSA. The DNA of the CDR3 is TGTGCCAGCAGCTTATCGATAGTAAAGAACATTCAGTACTTC. Residues: CASSLSIVKNIQYF.

This clonotype was recorded a few times. The J gene is TRBJ2-5, the V gene TRBV20-1; 10 bases fit TRBD2. V trimming: 5 bases; J trimming: 4 bases; junction bases outside the gene matches: 7. The length of the CDR3 is 14 residues. Germline V gives CDR1 DFQATT, CDR2 SNEGSKA (reference sequence). The CDR3 coding sequence is TGCAGTGCTCGTACTAGCGGGAAGGGAGAGACCCAGTACTTC. This translates into CSARTSGKGETQYF.

This clonotype was recorded a few times. The chain uses TRBV20-1 and TRBJ2-7; the D call may be TRBD1 or TRBD2 (6 bases each). The germline CDR1 and CDR2 sequences are DFQATT and SNEGSKA (reference sequence). V shed 8 bases and J shed 9 bases, with 23 bases lying between them. CDR3 length equals 13 residues. The CDR3 DNA reads as TGCAGTCTCAACGACCGACCCGGGGGCGTGCAGTACTTC. The encoded protein is CSLNDRPGGVQYF.

The chain recombines TRBV28 with TRBJ2-5; possible D gene TRBD1, 5 bases. Trimming stripped 3 bases from V and 2 bases from J, with 13 bases between. The CDR3 extends over 15 amino acids. Germline CDR1 reads MDHEN; CDR2 reads SYDVKM. The CDR3, as DNA: TGTGCCAGCAGTTTGACAGTAAGATTACAAGAGACCCAGTACTTC. Its translation: CASSLTVRLQETQYF.

This clonotype was seen a few times. The chain carries TRBV28 and TRBJ2-1; no clear D gene. V lost 2 bases, J lost 8 bases, and 10 bases lay in between. The length of the CDR3 is 13 residues. Germline V lookup: CDR1 MDHEN, CDR2 SYDVKM. CDR3 residues: CASSLVPPHEQFF. The CDR3 region has the DNA TGTGCCAGCAGTTTAGTCCCCCCACATGAGCAGTTCTTC.

This clonotype was picked up many times. The chain joins TRBV20-1 to TRBJ2-7; D is undetermined. Germline CDR1 and CDR2: DFQATT and SNEGSKA (reference sequence). The CDR3 has 15 amino acids. With 1 base removed from V and 3 bases from J, the gap between germline ends came to 16 bases. CDR3 sequence (DNA): TGCAGTGCTAGAGCCCCGAGCTCCAATTTCTACGAGCAGTACTTC. It specifies CSARAPSSNFYEQYF.

This clonotype was observed a few times. The CDR3 DNA reads TGTGCCAGCAGTCCCGGGACAGGGGTTCGGCAGCCCCAGCATTTT. This codes for CASSPGTGVRQPQHF. The J gene is TRBJ1-5, the V gene TRBV27, with 10 bases fitting TRBD1. Germline CDR1 is MNHEY and CDR2 is SMNVEV (reference sequence). The J segment lost 7 bases and the V segment lost 5 bases, leaving 8 bases of the junction unmatched. The CDR3 loop spans 15 amino acids.

This clonotype was counted ten times or more. The V call is TRBV3-1, the J call TRBJ2-5, with D possibly called TRBD1 or TRBD2 (5 bases each). Trimming took 4 bases from V and 0 from J, leaving 9 bases between them. The germline V gene has CDR1 LGHDT and CDR2 YNNKEL (reference sequence). The CDR3 length is 14 residues. In nucleotides, the CDR3 is TGTGCCAGCAGCCGGGGACGGAACCAAGAGACCCAGTACTTC. As protein: CASSRGRNQETQYF.

This clonotype was seen a few times. The J gene is TRBJ2-3, the V gene TRBV5-1; a possible D gene is TRBD2 (6 bases). Germline loops: CDR1 SGHRS, CDR2 YFSETQ. V was pared by 5 bases and J by 6 bases, with 19 bases between. The CDR3 has 15 residues. DNA of the CDR3: TGCGCCAGCAGGACGGGAGTCGATCAAAGGGATACGCAGTATTTT. Its protein is CASRTGVDQRDTQYF.

This clonotype was observed at least ten times. The genes are TRBV11-1 and TRBJ1-5; D is perhaps TRBD1 (6 bases). The CDR3 extends over 17 amino acids. With 3 bases removed from V and 0 bases from J, the gap between germline ends came to 15 bases. Germline CDR1 is SGHAT and CDR2 is FQDESV (reference sequence). The CDR3 bases are TGTGCCAGCAGCTTCGATGGGGGCTGGAGTAGCAATCAGCCCCAGCATTTT. As protein: CASSFDGGWSSNQPQHF.

The chain joins TRBV5-1 to TRBJ1-1; D not certain. The CDR3 covers 14 residues. The germline CDR1 and CDR2 sequences are SGHRS and YFSETQ. V was pared by 5 bases and J by 0 bases, with 11 bases between. CDR3 nucleotides: TGCGCCAGCAGAATTACAACAGTGAACACTGAAGCTTTCTTT. Translation: CASRITTVNTEAFF.

J is TRBJ2-1 and V is TRBV20-1; 10 bases match TRBD2. V shed 8 bases and J 2 bases; nucleotides not matched to a gene: 3. Per the germline V gene, CDR1 is DFQATT and CDR2 is SNEGSKA (reference sequence). The CDR3 runs to 13 residues. This chain's CDR3 is CSLAGDTYNEQFF. In DNA, the CDR3 is TGCAGTCTAGCGGGAGATACCTACAATGAGCAGTTCTTC.

The gene calls are TRBV7-2 and TRBJ2-5; weak D call: TRBD2 (5 bases). Germline CDR1 reads SGHTA; CDR2 reads FQGNSA. The CDR3 contains 13 residues. The V end was cut by 5 bases, the J end by 4 bases, with 11 bases between. Here the CDR3 reads CASSPRGGETQYF. The CDR3 DNA is TGTGCCAGCAGCCCCCGGGGTGGAGAGACCCAGTACTTC.

DNA of the CDR3: TGTGCCAGCAGCCACTCACAGGGGATCACTGAAGCTTTCTTT. This encodes CASSHSQGITEAFF. V and J are TRBV13 and TRBJ1-1, with TRBD1 matching over 7 bases. The V segment lost 5 bases and the J segment 4 bases; nucleotides outside the gene matches: 7. Per germline, CDR1 PRHDT and CDR2 FYEKMQ (reference sequence). The CDR3 covers 14 residues.